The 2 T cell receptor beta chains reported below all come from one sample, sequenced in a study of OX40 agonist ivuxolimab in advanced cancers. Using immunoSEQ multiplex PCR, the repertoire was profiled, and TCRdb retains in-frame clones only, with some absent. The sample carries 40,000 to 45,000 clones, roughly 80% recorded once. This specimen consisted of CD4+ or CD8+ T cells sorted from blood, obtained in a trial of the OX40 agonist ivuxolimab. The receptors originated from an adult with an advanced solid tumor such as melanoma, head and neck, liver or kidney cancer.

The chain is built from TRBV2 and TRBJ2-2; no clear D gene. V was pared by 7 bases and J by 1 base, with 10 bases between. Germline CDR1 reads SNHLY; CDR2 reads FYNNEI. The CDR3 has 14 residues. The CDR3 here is CASNSEMNTGELFF. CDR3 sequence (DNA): TGTGCCAGCAACTCGGAGATGAACACCGGGGAGCTGTTTTTT.

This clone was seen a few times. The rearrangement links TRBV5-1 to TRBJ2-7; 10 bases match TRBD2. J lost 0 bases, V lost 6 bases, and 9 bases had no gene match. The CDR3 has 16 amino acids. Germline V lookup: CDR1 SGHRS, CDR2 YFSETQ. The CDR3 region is CASKLQAGGNSYEQYF. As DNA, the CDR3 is TGCGCCAGCAAACTACAAGCGGGAGGGAACTCCTACGAGCAGTACTTC.